The rows below give T cell receptor beta chains drawn from one sample of a study of regulatory T cells in long-lasting Graves disease. Via MiXCR, TCRdb re-called the multiplex PCR reads, giving one row per CDR3 protein. In the table there are 500,000 to 700,000 distinct CDR3 sequences, roughly 15% of which are singletons. The data were also submitted as part of a second study, on T cells in Graves' hyperthyroidism and ophthalmopathy.

Sequencing used peripheral blood mononuclear cells (PBMCs), obtained at new diagnosis, from a patient treated with antithyroid drugs. These receptors all come from a woman aged 25 to 45 with Graves disease. CDR3s include the opening cysteine and the closing phenylalanine or tryptophan. D genes are given only for firm matches. Expanded clones are given a class, and other clones once, few, many or no size at all.

clone size: NA
J gene: TRBJ1-5
V gene: TRBV24-1
D gene: NA
CDR3 protein: CATSDSRVNQPQHF
CDR3 DNA: TGTGCCACCAGTGATTCGAGGGTCAATCAGCCCCAGCATTTT

clone size: many
J gene: TRBJ2-1
V gene: TRBV7-9
D gene: NA
CDR3 protein: CASSKPWPSTQSNEQFF
CDR3 DNA: TGTGCCAGCAGCAAGCCTTGGCCCAGCACACAGTCCAATGAGCAGTTCTTC

clone size: few
J gene: TRBJ1-1
V gene: TRBV5-1
D gene: NA
CDR3 protein: CASSFQSELNTEAFF
CDR3 DNA: TGCGCCAGCAGCTTCCAGTCGGAATTGAACACTGAAGCTTTCTTT

clone size: few
J gene: TRBJ2-5
V gene: TRBV12-3/TRBV12-4
D gene: NA
CDR3 protein: CASSSPGARGWYQETQYF
CDR3 DNA: TGTGCCAGCAGTTCCCCAGGGGCGCGGGGTTGGTACCAAGAGACCCAGTACTTC

clone size: few
J gene: TRBJ1-4
V gene: TRBV20-1
D gene: NA
CDR3 protein: CSASKTAANEKLFF
CDR3 DNA: TGCAGTGCTAGTAAGACAGCTGCTAATGAAAAACTGTTTTTT

clone size: few
J gene: TRBJ2-3
V gene: TRBV20-1
D gene: TRBD1
CDR3 protein: CSAVKPRGRGTDTQYF
CDR3 DNA: TGCAGTGCCGTGAAACCCAGGGGGCGCGGCACAGATACGCAGTATTTT

clone size: NA
J gene: TRBJ1-1
V gene: TRBV4-3
D gene: NA
CDR3 protein: CASSQDRARLTEAFF
CDR3 DNA: TGCGCCAGCAGCCAAGATAGGGCCCGGCTAACTGAAGCTTTCTTT

clone size: many
J gene: TRBJ1-1
V gene: TRBV11-2
D gene: NA
CDR3 protein: CASSSGWTNTEAFF
CDR3 DNA: TGTGCCAGCAGCTCGGGATGGACGAACACTGAAGCTTTCTTT

clone size: many
J gene: TRBJ1-4
V gene: TRBV7-2
D gene: NA
CDR3 protein: CASSLGRVRSREKLFF
CDR3 DNA: TGTGCCAGCAGCTTAGGAAGAGTCAGGTCAAGAGAAAAACTGTTTTTT

clone size: many
J gene: TRBJ2-3
V gene: TRBV24-1
D gene: NA
CDR3 protein: CATSRRGSGSTDTQYF
CDR3 DNA: TGTGCCACCAGCAGAAGGGGTAGCGGAAGCACAGATACGCAGTATTTT

clone size: many
J gene: TRBJ1-6
V gene: TRBV20-1
D gene: TRBD1
CDR3 protein: CSARGDRQGTYSPLHF
CDR3 DNA: TGCAGTGCTAGAGGGGATAGACAGGGGACGTATTCACCCCTCCACTTT

clone size: many
J gene: TRBJ1-1
V gene: TRBV19
D gene: NA
CDR3 protein: CASSMTTEAFF
CDR3 DNA: TGTGCCAGTAGTATGACGACTGAAGCTTTCTTT

clone size: NA
J gene: TRBJ2-3
V gene: TRBV20-1
D gene: TRBD2
CDR3 protein: CSAILGLAGTTDTQYF
CDR3 DNA: TGCAGTGCTATTCTGGGACTAGCGGGAACCACAGATACGCAGTATTTT

clone size: few
J gene: TRBJ2-7
V gene: TRBV6-1
D gene: NA
CDR3 protein: CASRRTDSYEQYF
CDR3 DNA: TGTGCCAGCCGACGGACAGATTCCTACGAGCAGTACTTC

clone size: many
J gene: TRBJ1-3
V gene: TRBV28
D gene: NA
CDR3 protein: CASRTSSGNTIYF
CDR3 DNA: TGTGCCAGCAGGACTTCCTCTGGAAACACCATATATTTT

clone size: many
J gene: TRBJ2-1
V gene: TRBV28
D gene: NA
CDR3 protein: CASSLFRWDEQFF
CDR3 DNA: TGTGCCAGCAGTTTGTTTCGGTGGGATGAGCAGTTCTTC

clone size: many
J gene: TRBJ2-1
V gene: TRBV20-1
D gene: NA
CDR3 protein: CSARDTIAANNEQFF
CDR3 DNA: TGCAGTGCTAGAGACACCATAGCGGCAAACAATGAGCAGTTCTTC

clone size: many
J gene: TRBJ2-7
V gene: TRBV5-1
D gene: NA
CDR3 protein: CASSLARSYVYEQYF
CDR3 DNA: TGCGCCAGCAGCTTGGCTAGGTCGTACGTCTACGAGCAGTACTTC

clone size: few
J gene: TRBJ2-2
V gene: TRBV9
D gene: TRBD2
CDR3 protein: CASSAGTSGIGGELFF
CDR3 DNA: TGTGCCAGCAGCGCCGGGACTAGCGGGATCGGCGGGGAGCTGTTTTTT

clone size: many
J gene: TRBJ2-2
V gene: TRBV28
D gene: TRBD2
CDR3 protein: CASRVTSGHTGELFF
CDR3 DNA: TGTGCCAGCAGAGTGACTAGCGGGCACACCGGGGAGCTGTTTTTT

clone size: NA
J gene: TRBJ2-2
V gene: TRBV20-1
D gene: TRBD2
CDR3 protein: CSASSGLASAGELFF
CDR3 DNA: TGCAGTGCTAGTTCGGGACTAGCGTCCGCCGGGGAGCTGTTTTTT

clone size: NA
J gene: TRBJ1-6
V gene: TRBV20-1
D gene: TRBD1
CDR3 protein: CSARGGQGASGSPLHF
CDR3 DNA: TGCAGTGCAAGAGGGGGGCAGGGGGCGTCGGGTTCACCCCTCCACTTT

clone size: many
J gene: TRBJ1-5
V gene: TRBV27
D gene: NA
CDR3 protein: CASSRPGLNQPQHF
CDR3 DNA: TGTGCCAGCTCTCGCCCAGGCCTTAATCAGCCCCAGCATTTT

clone size: NA
J gene: TRBJ2-3
V gene: TRBV20-1
D gene: NA
CDR3 protein: CSASTRGGTDTQYF
CDR3 DNA: TGCAGTGCTAGCACTAGGGGGGGCACAGATACGCAGTATTTT

clone size: few
J gene: TRBJ2-7
V gene: TRBV9
D gene: NA
CDR3 protein: CASSAGSASYEQYF
CDR3 DNA: TGTGCCAGCAGCGCCGGGAGTGCGTCCTACGAGCAGTACTTC